A selection of T cell receptor beta chains follows, all from one sample in a study of blood T cell repertoires in COVID-19. The table came from immunoSEQ multiplex PCR; TCRdb's copy has only in-frame clones and leaves some out. This table has about 150,000 clones, 84% appearing once. What was sequenced was peripheral blood. Receptors originate from a human donor in a cohort sampled during active COVID-19. Both conserved end residues are part of each CDR3.

v_gene,CDR3aa
TRBV5-4,CASSRTSGRANDEQFF
TRBV4-1,CASSQETGGVETQYF
TRBV5-1,CASSWVPGLAGSNTGELFF
TRBV6-5,CASSTSQGVGETQYF
TRBV5-6,CASSLAGGANEKLFF
TRBV3-1/TRBV3-2,CASSQDAAGGLSGYTF
TRBV4-2,CASSQDPPGGPGELFF
TRBV5-1,CASSLPGQGSYGYTF
TRBV19,CASSMASAVGGYTF
TRBV6-5,CASTRGHLNTEAFF
TRBV7-2,CASSLETASLVTGELFF
TRBV24-1,CATSESGVWETQYF
TRBV11-2,CASSLGDRRNEKLFF
TRBV3-1/TRBV3-2,CASSSRQVLGAFF
TRBV11-3,CASSSGQGGDEQFF
TRBV15,CATSRLAGGANTGELFF
TRBV2,CASSVSGRGQTQYF
TRBV7-3,CASSLRGVVAANEQFF
TRBV2,CASSKTGDEDEQYF
TRBV12-5,CASGFPPGRERRTEAFF
TRBV28,CASSLRGGLYGYTF
TRBV5-1,CASSPEVARNEQFF
TRBV5-1,CASSLFRDGYTF
TRBV13,CASSQQGDENYGYTF
TRBV11-3,CASSRGGAETDTQYF
TRBV24-1,CATSEPGFMSQPQHF
TRBV30,CAWRLKTGGNIQYF
TRBV21-1,CASTFLTDRVGYGYTF
TRBV28,CASSFSRGPLNTEAFF